Below, 31 T cell receptor beta chains from the same sample are listed, as sequenced in a study of cytomegalovirus exposure and HLA in healthy donors (dated by TCRdb to the late 2010s). Library preparation employed the immunoSEQ multiplex PCR assay. For the multiplex PCR, a mixture combining 60 forward primers for TCR Vbeta segments and 13 reverse primers for TCR Jbeta segments was used. TCRdb retrieved this table from immuneACCESS and kept in-frame rearrangements only. Not all clones are present; in checked studies, unresolved V genes account for under half, and no reason is known for the remainder. The sample has some 90,000 clones on record, approximately 80% of them singletons. The top ten clones comprise 20% to 30% of the sample. Sequencing input: PBMCs. These receptors came from a woman aged 45 to 65 in good health and CMV-seropositive.

This clone came up a few times. The chain couples TRBV5-1 to TRBJ1-3; a possible D gene is TRBD1 (5 bases). The germline V and J ends were trimmed by 4 bases and 0 bases, with 11 bases remaining between them. Germline loops: CDR1 SGHRS, CDR2 YFSETQ. The CDR3 consists of 15 residues. The CDR3 DNA reads TGCGCCAGCAGCCTGGGACTGACCTCTGGAAACACCATATATTTT. Translated: CASSLGLTSGNTIYF.

This clone has only a few counts. The chain joins TRBV18 to TRBJ1-2; D remains ambiguous. V gave up 0 bases and J gave up 7 bases, with 12 bases separating them. Germline V CDR1 and CDR2: KGHSH, LQKENI. The CDR3 spans 14 residues. CDR3 sequence: CASSPPSVPGGYTF. Here the CDR3 DNA reads TGTGCCAGCTCACCACCTAGTGTCCCGGGTGGCTACACCTTC.

The gene calls are TRBV19 and TRBJ1-2, with D possibly matching TRBD1 (5 bases). V lost 10 bases to trimming and J lost 4 bases, with 16 bases between them. This CDR3 is built from 13 residues. From germline, CDR1 is LNHDA and CDR2 SQIVND (reference sequence). CDR3 sequence: CATGGTAGYGYTF. DNA for the CDR3: TGTGCCACCGGGGGTACGGCGGGCTATGGCTACACCTTC. Full variable domain (rest looked up from reference TRBV19 and TRBJ1-2): DGGITQSPKYLFRKEGQNVTLSCEQNLNHDAMYWYRQDPGQGLRLIYYSQIVNDFQKGDIAEGYSVSREKKESFPLTVTSAQKNPTAFYLCATGGTAGYGYTFGSGTRLTVV.

V is TRBV5-4 and J is TRBJ2-1; the D gene is possibly TRBD1 (5 bases). V was shortened by 0 bases and J by 8 bases, with 15 bases between the two germline ends. Germline V gives CDR1 SGHNT, CDR2 YYREEE (reference sequence). The CDR3 totals 15 residues. In DNA, the CDR3 is TGTGCCAGCAGCTTGGCCCAGGGCCATATATATGAGCAGTTCTTC. Encoded protein: CASSLAQGHIYEQFF. The variable domain in full, completed from reference TRBV5-4 and TRBJ2-1, reads ETGVTQSPTHLIKTRGQQVTLRCSSQSGHNTVSWYQQALGQGPQFIFQYYREEENGRGNFPPRFSGLQFPNYSSELNVNALELDDSALYLCASSLAQGHIYEQFFGPGTRLTVL.

The chain links TRBV19 to TRBJ2-3; no reliable D call. This CDR3 is built from 15 residues. Germline-derived CDR1 and CDR2 are LNHDA and SQIVND (reference sequence). V lost 6 bases and J lost 3, with 16 bases in between. CDR3 DNA sequence: TGTGCCAGTAGCATACTGGCCGAACAGACAGATACGCAGTATTTT. Its translation: CASSILAEQTDTQYF.

This clone was seen only a few times. The chain uses TRBV6-5 and TRBJ1-4, with no clear D. This CDR3 region has 13 residues. Looked up from germline, CDR1 is MNHEY and CDR2 is SVGAGI. V lost 5 bases, J lost 8 bases, and 12 bases lay in between. In DNA form, the CDR3 reads TGTGCCAGCAGTCCGCTTAATAGAGAAAAACTGTTTTTT. Its protein is CASSPLNREKLFF.

The chain links TRBV4-1 to TRBJ1-1; possibly TRBD1 for D (5 bases). The CDR3 length is 15 residues. The ends were cut back, 2 bases at V and 1 base at J, with 11 bases in the middle. Germline V gene data show CDR1 as MGHRA and CDR2 as YSYEKL. CDR3: CASSQRQGRNTEAFF. Written as DNA, the CDR3 is TGCGCCAGCAGCCAAAGGCAGGGCCGGAACACTGAAGCTTTCTTT.

This clone was counted a few times. Here the CDR3 DNA reads TGTGCCAGCAGCTTTCAGGGGGACACTGAAGCTTTCTTT. Translated: CASSFQGDTEAFF. The chain employs TRBV7-9 and TRBJ1-1; 7 bases are a match to TRBD1. CDR1 is SEHNR, CDR2 FQNEAQ, per germline (reference sequence). CDR3 length: 13 residues. With V trimmed by 3 bases and J by 3 bases, 1 base remained unmatched.

Remarks on this clone: One end of the junction does not line up with germline, which may come from a read error. The rearrangement links TRBV7-9 to TRBJ2-2; tentatively, D is TRBD1 (5 bases). The CDR3 has 17 amino acids. From germline, CDR1 is SEHNR and CDR2 FQNEAQ (reference sequence). CDR3 bases: TGTTCCAGCAGCCCCACCCGGCTGGGGCGGAACACCGGGGAGCTGTTTTTT. Protein: CSSSPTRLGRNTGELFF.

The chain recombines TRBV7-2 with TRBJ2-2; 7 bases line up with TRBD2. Germline CDR1 reads SGHTA; CDR2 reads FQGNSA. Unmatched junction bases numbered 12, after V lost 4 bases and J lost 1 base. CDR3 size: 18 residues. CDR3 loop: CASSWRLAADRNTGELFF. DNA of the CDR3: TGTGCCAGCAGCTGGAGACTAGCAGCCGATCGGAACACCGGGGAGCTGTTTTTT.

V usage is TRBV5-4 and J usage is TRBJ2-1; 7 bases fit TRBD2. This CDR3 has 14 amino acids. The V gene end was trimmed by 4 bases and the J gene end by 4 bases; junction bases not matched to a gene: 5. Germline V CDR1 and CDR2: SGHNT, YYREEE (reference sequence). The CDR3 coding sequence is TGTGCCAGCAGCCTGGGACTATTTTACAATGAGCAGTTCTTC. It is translated as CASSLGLFYNEQFF.

The chain joins TRBV6-1 to TRBJ2-2; 9 positions match TRBD2. With V trimmed by 2 bases and J by 5 bases, 15 bases remained unmatched. Per germline, CDR1 MNHNS and CDR2 SASEGT. This CDR3 comprises 19 residues. The CDR3 bases are TGTGCCAGCAGTGAACAGGGTGTCGGGCTAGCGGGGCTGACCGGGGAGCTGTTTTTT. It is translated as CASSEQGVGLAGLTGELFF.

Only a few counts were recorded for this clone. One end of the junction is discordant with germline, which a read error may explain. This chain links TRBV6-1 with TRBJ2-5, with TRBD1 matching over 7 bases. This CDR3 region has 15 residues. The V gene's germline CDR1 is MNHNS and CDR2 SASEGT. The CDR3 sequence: CAIKGGQALQGTQYF. The DNA of the CDR3 is TGTGCCATCAAAGGGGGCCAGGCCCTTCAAGGGACCCAGTACTTC.

V and J are TRBV20-1 and TRBJ1-1; D is unclear. V lost 6 bases and J lost 4, with 9 bases in between. CDR1 is DFQATT, CDR2 SNEGSKA, per germline (reference sequence). CDR3 length: 11 amino acids. In DNA form, the CDR3 reads TGCAGTGCCTTTAGGAGCACTGAAGCTTTCTTT. Its translation: CSAFRSTEAFF.

This clone was seen once. As DNA, the CDR3 is TGTGCCAGCAGCTTGGCTCGAGAGACCCAGTACTTC. It codes for CASSLARETQYF. The chain links TRBV5-4 to TRBJ2-5; D remains unclear. V was cut by 0 bases and J by 4 bases, with 4 bases left in between. Germline V CDR1 and CDR2: SGHNT, YYREEE (reference sequence). The CDR3 length is 12 residues.

V is TRBV29-1 and J is TRBJ2-1; TRBD2 aligns across 14 bases. V shed 6 bases and J 12 bases; nucleotides not matched to a gene: 4. CDR1 SQVTM and CDR2 ANQGSEA come from the germline V gene. CDR3 size: 12 residues. The CDR3 nucleotides read TGCAGCGTGACTAGCGGGAGGGCCTTGCAGTTCTTC. Translating gives CSVTSGRALQFF.

V and J are TRBV5-4 and TRBJ2-5; D unclear. From germline, CDR1 is SGHNT and CDR2 YYREEE (reference sequence). Trimming removed 0 bases from V and 4 bases from J, with 13 bases in between. This CDR3 comprises 15 residues. CDR3 protein: CASSLDPLGRETQYF. In DNA form, the CDR3 reads TGTGCCAGCAGCTTGGACCCTCTAGGCCGAGAGACCCAGTACTTC.

This chain joins TRBV6-1 and TRBJ2-3; D is perhaps TRBD2 (7 bases). Germline V gives CDR1 MNHNS, CDR2 SASEGT. The ends were cut back, 5 bases at V and 3 bases at J, with 9 bases in the middle. This CDR3 comprises 13 residues. CDR3 bases: TGTGCCAGCAGTAAGGGGGGGACAGATACGCAGTATTTT. Its translation is CASSKGGTDTQYF.

The chain links TRBV6-5 to TRBJ1-2; 10 nucleotides align to TRBD1. V shed 7 bases and J 7 bases; nucleotides not matched to a gene: 12. The CDR3 has 15 residues. Germline lookup yields CDR1 MNHEY and CDR2 SVGAGI. In nucleotides, the CDR3 is TGTGCCAGCACCCGAGACAGGGGGCGTGAAGGTGGCTACACCTTC. Amino acids: CASTRDRGREGGYTF.

The chain uses TRBV6-1 and TRBJ1-3; 7 bases fit TRBD1. Per germline, CDR1 MNHNS and CDR2 SASEGT. The CDR3 is 13 amino acids. V shed 4 bases, J shed 6 bases, and the junction held 3 bases outside the gene matches. The CDR3 loop is CASSAGQPNTIYF. The CDR3 DNA follows: TGTGCCAGCAGTGCGGGACAGCCAAACACCATATATTTT.

This chain uses TRBV5-1 with TRBJ2-3; possibly TRBD1 for D (5 bases). The CDR3 is 16 amino acids. V lost 5 bases and J 4 bases, leaving 20 bases between the germline ends. Germline CDR1 SGHRS, CDR2 YFSETQ. The CDR3 nucleotides read TGCGCCAGCAGTCCACAGGCAGCCATCAGACCAGATACGCAGTATTTT. Its protein is CASSPQAAIRPDTQYF.

The chain joins TRBV9 to TRBJ1-5; D might be TRBD1 (5 bases). V lost 5 bases and J lost 1, with 13 bases in between. The length of the CDR3 is 15 residues. Germline V CDR1 and CDR2: SGDLS, YYNGEE. For the CDR3, the DNA is TGTGCCAGCAGTCGAGACGGGGGAAGCAATCAGCCCCAGCATTTT. Translating it yields CASSRDGGSNQPQHF.

This chain links TRBV2 with TRBJ2-7; 14 bases align to TRBD2. CDR3 length: 16 amino acids. The ends lost 4 bases at V and 5 bases at J; junction bases unmatched: 7. Germline lookup yields CDR1 SNHLY and CDR2 FYNNEI. The CDR3 nucleotides are TGTGCCAGCAGTGGACCGGGACTAGCGGGAGTACACGAGCAGTACGTC. Its translation: CASSGPGLAGVHEQYV.

This clone has just a few counts. This rearrangement joins TRBV6-1 to TRBJ1-5; TRBD1 might be the D (6 bases). CDR1 is MNHNS, CDR2 SASEGT, per germline. The CDR3 has 14 amino acids. Trimming cost V 7 bases and J 0 bases, with 10 bases left between them. The CDR3 spells CASKEQGSNQPQHF. The CDR3 region has the DNA TGTGCCAGCAAGGAACAGGGTAGCAATCAGCCCCAGCATTTT.

The chain carries TRBV25-1 and TRBJ2-3, with TRBD1 identical over 8 bases. CDR3 size: 16 residues. The germline CDR1 and CDR2 sequences are MGHDK and SYGVNS. The junction had 4 bases not matched to a gene; V was cut back by 1 base and J by 1 base. The CDR3 bases are TGTGCCAGCAGTGAATTCCAGGGGGCCGGCACAGATACGCAGTATTTT. Its translation is CASSEFQGAGTDTQYF.

This clone was detected only a few times. The genes are TRBV4-2 and TRBJ2-3; 12 bases are a match to TRBD1. With 0 bases clipped from V and 3 bases from J, the junction kept 4 bases outside the gene matches. Germline CDR1 reads LGHNA; CDR2 reads YNFKEQ. This CDR3 has 17 amino acids. The chain's CDR3 is CASSQDGTGGRTDTQYF. In DNA, the CDR3 is TGTGCCAGCAGCCAAGATGGGACAGGGGGCAGGACAGATACGCAGTATTTT.

The J gene is TRBJ2-1, the V gene TRBV11-3; the D gene is possibly TRBD1 (6 bases). V lost 5 bases and J 10 bases, leaving 24 bases between the germline ends. Germline V gene data show CDR1 as SGHNT and CDR2 as YENEEA. The CDR3 has 16 residues. Written as DNA, the CDR3 is TGTGCCAGCAGCCCCCGCTTTCCGGGGACAACGGGGGAGCAGTTCTTC. This codes for CASSPRFPGTTGEQFF.

This clone was recorded a few times. The rearrangement joins TRBV7-2 to TRBJ1-4; D gene ambiguous. Deletions cut 5 bases from V and 0 bases from J, with 13 bases between. The germline gives CDR1 SGHTA, CDR2 FQGNSA. The length of the CDR3 is 16 residues. Here the CDR3 reads CASSQRRLATNEKLFF. The CDR3 region has the DNA TGTGCCAGCAGCCAGCGGAGACTTGCAACTAATGAAAAACTGTTTTTT. The full variable domain, rest sourced from reference TRBV7-2 and TRBJ1-4, is GAGVSQSPSNKVTEKGKDVELRCDPISGHTALYWYRQSLGQGLEFLIYFQGNSAPDKSGLPSDRFSAERTGGSVSTLTIQRTQQEDSAVYLCASSQRRLATNEKLFFGSGTQLSVL.

The chain uses TRBV16 and TRBJ2-7; 8 positions match TRBD1. The V gene's germline CDR1 is KGHSY and CDR2 FQNENV. The V and J ends lost 6 bases and 6 bases, in that order; junction bases with no gene match: 13. The CDR3 loop spans 15 amino acids. The chain's CDR3 is CASRPDRAILSEQYF. DNA of the CDR3: TGTGCCAGCAGGCCGGACAGGGCAATTCTCTCCGAGCAGTACTTC.

The CDR3 here is CASSDGGASYEQYF. The CDR3 nucleotides are TGTGCCAGTAGTGATGGGGGGGCCTCCTACGAGCAGTACTTC. J is TRBJ2-7 and V is TRBV19, with D possibly being TRBD2 (7 bases). Trimming removed 5 bases at V and 0 bases at J, with 11 bases between. Germline loops: CDR1 LNHDA, CDR2 SQIVND (reference sequence). This CDR3 is 14 amino acids long. Full variable domain (outside the CDR3, taken from reference TRBV19 and TRBJ2-7): DGGITQSPKYLFRKEGQNVTLSCEQNLNHDAMYWYRQDPGQGLRLIYYSQIVNDFQKGDIAEGYSVSREKKESFPLTVTSAQKNPTAFYLCASSDGGASYEQYFGPGTRLTVT.

V is TRBV5-8 and J is TRBJ1-2; D is possibly TRBD1 (5 bases). The germline V gene has CDR1 SGHTS and CDR2 YDEGEE. The CDR3 is 12 amino acids. Trimming took 4 bases from V and 8 from J, leaving 12 bases between them. Here the CDR3 DNA reads TGTGCCAGCAGCACCTCCAGGGTCGGCTACACCTTC. Amino acids: CASSTSRVGYTF.